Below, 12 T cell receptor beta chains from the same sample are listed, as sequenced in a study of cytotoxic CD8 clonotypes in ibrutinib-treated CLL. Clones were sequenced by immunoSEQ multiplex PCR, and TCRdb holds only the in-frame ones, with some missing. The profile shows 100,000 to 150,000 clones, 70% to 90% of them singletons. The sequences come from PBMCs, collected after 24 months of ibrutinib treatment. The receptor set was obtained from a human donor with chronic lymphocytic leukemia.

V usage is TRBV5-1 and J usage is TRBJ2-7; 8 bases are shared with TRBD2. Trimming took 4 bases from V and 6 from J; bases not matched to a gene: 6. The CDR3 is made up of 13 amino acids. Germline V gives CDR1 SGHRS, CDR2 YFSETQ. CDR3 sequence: CASSNREGREQYF. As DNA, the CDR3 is TGCGCCAGCAGCAACCGGGAGGGCCGCGAGCAGTACTTC.

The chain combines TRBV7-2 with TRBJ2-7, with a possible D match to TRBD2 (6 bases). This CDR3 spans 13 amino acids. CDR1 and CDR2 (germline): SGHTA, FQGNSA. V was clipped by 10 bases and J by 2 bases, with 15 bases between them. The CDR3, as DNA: TGTGCCACTTCGCGGGGACTGGCCTACGAGCAGTACTTC. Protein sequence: CATSRGLAYEQYF.

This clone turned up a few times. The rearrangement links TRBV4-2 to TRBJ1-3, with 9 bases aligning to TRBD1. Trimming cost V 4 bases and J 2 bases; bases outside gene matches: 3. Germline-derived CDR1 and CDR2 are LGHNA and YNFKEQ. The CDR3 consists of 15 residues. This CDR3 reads CASSRGQGTGNTIYF. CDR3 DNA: TGTGCCAGCAGCCGAGGACAGGGGACTGGAAACACCATATATTTT.

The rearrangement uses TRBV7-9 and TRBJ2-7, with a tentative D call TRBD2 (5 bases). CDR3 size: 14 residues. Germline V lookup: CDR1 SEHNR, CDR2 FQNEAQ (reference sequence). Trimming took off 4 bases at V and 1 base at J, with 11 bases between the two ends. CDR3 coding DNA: TGTGCCAGCAGCTCCACTAGTTCTTCCTACGAGCAGTACTTC. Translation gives CASSSTSSSYEQYF. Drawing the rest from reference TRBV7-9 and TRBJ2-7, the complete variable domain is DTGVSQNPRHKITKRGQNVTFRCDPISEHNRLYWYRQTLGQGPEFLTYFQNEAQLEKSRLLSDRFSAERPKGSFSTLEIQRTEQGDSAMYLCASSSTSSSYEQYFGPGTRLTVT.

The DNA for the CDR3 is TGTGCCAGCTCACTTATAGGCTCCTACAATGAGCAGTTCTTC. This translates into CASSLIGSYNEQFF. The chain uses TRBV18 and TRBJ2-1; D uncertain. The CDR3 is 14 residues long. V lost 4 bases, J lost 0 bases, and 7 bases lay in between. Germline CDR1 KGHSH, CDR2 LQKENI.

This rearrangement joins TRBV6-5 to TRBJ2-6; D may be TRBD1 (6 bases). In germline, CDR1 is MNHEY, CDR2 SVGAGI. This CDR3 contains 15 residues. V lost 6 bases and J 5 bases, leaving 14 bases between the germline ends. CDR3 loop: CASSRGGGRANVLTF. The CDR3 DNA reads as TGTGCCAGCAGCAGGGGTGGGGGTAGGGCCAACGTCCTGACTTTC.

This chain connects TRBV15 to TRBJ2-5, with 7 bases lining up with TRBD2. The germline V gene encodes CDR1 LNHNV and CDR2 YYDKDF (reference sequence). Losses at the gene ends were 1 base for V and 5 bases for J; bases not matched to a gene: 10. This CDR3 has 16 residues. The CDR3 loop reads CATSRGHRGEMETQYF. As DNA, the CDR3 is TGTGCCACCAGCAGAGGACACCGGGGGGAGATGGAGACCCAGTACTTC.

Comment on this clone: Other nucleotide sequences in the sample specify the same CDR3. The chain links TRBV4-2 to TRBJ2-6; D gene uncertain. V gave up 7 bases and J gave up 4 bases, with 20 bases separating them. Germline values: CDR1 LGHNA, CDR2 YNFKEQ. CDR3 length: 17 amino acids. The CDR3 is CASTLQAGGRGANVLTF. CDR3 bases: TGTGCCAGCACCCTCCAGGCCGGTGGTAGGGGGGCCAACGTCCTGACTTTC.

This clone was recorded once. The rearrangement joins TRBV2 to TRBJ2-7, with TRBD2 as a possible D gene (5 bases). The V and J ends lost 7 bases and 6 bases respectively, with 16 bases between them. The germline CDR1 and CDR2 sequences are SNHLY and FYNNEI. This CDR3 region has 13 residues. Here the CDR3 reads CASTTGNSGEQYF. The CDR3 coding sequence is TGTGCCAGCACGACGGGGAATTCGGGCGAGCAGTACTTC.

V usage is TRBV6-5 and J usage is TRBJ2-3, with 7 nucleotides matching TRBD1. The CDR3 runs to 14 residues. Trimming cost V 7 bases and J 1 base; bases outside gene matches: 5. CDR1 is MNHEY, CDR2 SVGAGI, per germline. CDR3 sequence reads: CASTDDRGTDTQYF. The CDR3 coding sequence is TGTGCCAGCACCGACGACAGGGGCACAGATACGCAGTATTTT.

The CDR3 here is CASSLTAGGEQFF. The DNA for the CDR3 is TGTGCCAGCAGCTTAACCGCAGGGGGTGAGCAGTTCTTC. The genes are TRBV7-3 and TRBJ2-1; 7 nucleotides match TRBD1. Trimming removed 0 bases from V and 9 bases from J; junction bases left unmatched: 2. In germline, CDR1 is SGHTA, CDR2 FQGTGA. This CDR3 region has 13 residues.

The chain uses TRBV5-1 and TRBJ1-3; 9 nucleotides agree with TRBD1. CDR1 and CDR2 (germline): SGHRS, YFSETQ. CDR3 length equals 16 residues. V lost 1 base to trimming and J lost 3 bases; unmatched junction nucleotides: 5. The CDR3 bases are TGCGCCAGCAGCTTGCGGACAGGGGTCCGTGGAAACACCATATATTTT. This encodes CASSLRTGVRGNTIYF.